Below, 15 T cell receptor beta chains from the same sample are listed, as sequenced in a study of OX40 agonist ivuxolimab in advanced cancers. The data were produced by immunoSEQ multiplex PCR, yet TCRdb's version contains in-frame clones alone and is incomplete. The sample has 51,000 or so clones; roughly nine tenths are singletons. The source was CD4+ or CD8+ T cells sorted from blood, collected in a trial of the OX40 agonist ivuxolimab. The source is an adult with an advanced solid tumor such as melanoma, head and neck, liver or kidney cancer.

The rearrangement uses TRBV4-1 and TRBJ2-7; D possibly corresponds to TRBD2 (6 bases). The V gene's germline CDR1 is MGHRA and CDR2 YSYEKL. Trimming stripped 3 bases from V and 2 bases from J, with 14 bases between. The CDR3 has 15 amino acids. The CDR3 reads CASSQSRDSAYEQYF. Here the CDR3 DNA reads TGCGCCAGCAGCCAGTCTCGGGACTCAGCCTACGAGCAGTACTTC.

V and J are TRBV15 and TRBJ1-1; possible D gene TRBD1, 5 bases. CDR1 is LNHNV, CDR2 YYDKDF, per germline (reference sequence). The V end was cut by 1 base, the J end by 6 bases, with 6 bases between. This CDR3 contains 12 residues. As DNA, the CDR3 is TGTGCCACCAGCAGAGGGGGGTCTGAAGCTTTCTTT. The encoded protein is CATSRGGSEAFF.

This clone was seen at least ten times. The rearrangement uses TRBV6-5 and TRBJ1-1; D possibly corresponds to TRBD1 (6 bases). The V end was cut by 0 bases, the J end by 1 base, with 9 bases between. In germline, CDR1 is MNHEY, CDR2 SVGAGI. The CDR3 consists of 15 residues. CDR3 region: CASSYSRTANTEAFF. The CDR3 bases are TGTGCCAGCAGTTACTCGAGGACAGCGAACACTGAAGCTTTCTTT.

V gene TRBV19 combines with J gene TRBJ2-1, with TRBD2 matching over 11 bases. The ends lost 7 bases at V and 1 base at J; junction bases unmatched: 6. CDR1 is LNHDA and CDR2 is SQIVND in the germline V gene (reference sequence). The CDR3 consists of 16 residues. The CDR3 reads CASTTGLAESYNEQFF. The CDR3, as DNA: TGTGCCAGTACCACGGGACTAGCGGAGTCCTACAATGAGCAGTTCTTC.

The chain joins TRBV4-2 to TRBJ2-5, with TRBD2 matching 9 bases. V was clipped by 4 bases and J by 0 bases; unmatched bases: 6. The CDR3 length is 16 residues. Germline CDR1 and CDR2: LGHNA and YNFKEQ. The CDR3 region has the DNA TGTGCCAGCAGCCCGCGGGGGGGGAAGGACCAAGAGACCCAGTACTTC. Protein product: CASSPRGGKDQETQYF.

CDR3 amino acids: CASSIAEEYYGYTF. The CDR3 bases are TGTGCCAGTAGTATAGCTGAAGAGTACTATGGCTACACCTTC. The V call is TRBV19, the J call TRBJ1-2; D remains unclear. The V end lost 1 base, the J end lost 3 bases, and 9 bases lay between the germline ends. Germline V gives CDR1 LNHDA, CDR2 SQIVND (reference sequence). The CDR3 covers 14 residues.

The chain is built from TRBV5-8 and TRBJ1-6; maybe TRBD1 (6 bases). V was clipped by 6 bases and J by 5 bases, with 15 bases between them. Per germline, CDR1 SGHTS and CDR2 YDEGEE. The CDR3 has 15 residues. CDR3 sequence: CASTVRGGHNSPLHF. The CDR3, as DNA: TGTGCCAGCACCGTCCGGGGGGGCCATAATTCACCCCTCCACTTT.

J is TRBJ1-1 and V is TRBV19, with TRBD1 as a possible D gene (5 bases). CDR3 size: 14 residues. The germline V and J ends were trimmed by 7 bases and 2 bases, with 14 bases remaining between them. Germline CDR1 reads LNHDA; CDR2 reads SQIVND (reference sequence). The CDR3 protein is CASTLGGANTEAFF. CDR3 bases: TGTGCCAGTACCCTCGGAGGGGCCAACACTGAAGCTTTCTTT.

V gene TRBV5-5 combines with J gene TRBJ1-6; weak D call: TRBD1 (5 bases). Per the germline V gene, CDR1 is SGHKS and CDR2 is YYEKEE (reference sequence). The V gene lost 4 bases and the J gene lost 0 bases, with 17 bases spanning the gap. The CDR3 extends over 18 amino acids. The CDR3, as DNA: TGTGCCAGCAGCCCTCCAGGGTTCCCTCACTCCTATAATTCACCCCTCCACTTT. Its translation: CASSPPGFPHSYNSPLHF.

This chain joins TRBV27 and TRBJ1-5; no reliable D call. The germline V gene has CDR1 MNHEY and CDR2 SMNVEV (reference sequence). Deletions cut 6 bases from V and 4 bases from J, with 10 bases between. This CDR3 has 13 amino acids. CDR3 protein: CASSLTGNQPQHF. CDR3 nucleotides: TGTGCCAGCAGCTTGACGGGTAATCAGCCCCAGCATTTT.

This rearrangement joins TRBV6-1 to TRBJ1-2; possibly TRBD1 for D (6 bases). Germline CDR1 is MNHNS and CDR2 is SASEGT. The CDR3 spans 15 residues. Trimming stripped 3 bases from V and 4 bases from J, with 15 bases between. As DNA, the CDR3 is TGTGCCAGCAGTGATGGTGAGACAGGACGCTATGGCTACACCTTC. This encodes CASSDGETGRYGYTF.

The rearrangement links TRBV5-1 to TRBJ2-7, with a tentative D call TRBD1 (5 bases). The CDR3 is made up of 14 amino acids. Per germline, CDR1 SGHRS and CDR2 YFSETQ. Trimming took off 4 bases at V and 0 bases at J, with 11 bases between the two ends. The chain's CDR3 is CASSPSDSSYEQYF. The CDR3 nucleotides are TGCGCCAGCAGCCCATCCGACAGCTCCTACGAGCAGTACTTC.

This sequence joins TRBV7-2 and TRBJ1-2, with D perhaps matching TRBD1 (6 bases). Between the trimmed V and J ends, which lost 4 bases and 3 bases, there was a span of 18 bases. Germline-derived CDR1 and CDR2 are SGHTA and FQGNSA. The CDR3 covers 16 residues. For the CDR3, the DNA is TGTGCCAGCAGCTACCGAGAACACAGGGAGGACTATGGCTACACCTTC. Protein sequence: CASSYREHREDYGYTF.

V and J are TRBV7-6 and TRBJ2-7; maybe TRBD2 (5 bases). V lost 0 bases and J 3 bases, leaving 12 bases between the germline ends. The germline gives CDR1 SGHVS, CDR2 FNYEAQ. This CDR3 spans 15 amino acids. CDR3 nucleotide sequence: TGTGCCAGCAGCTTAGCGCCAGAAGGGAGCTACGAGCAGTACTTC. This gives the protein CASSLAPEGSYEQYF.

The chain combines TRBV5-6 with TRBJ1-1; D gene unclear. This CDR3 is 12 amino acids long. The V end lost 3 bases, the J end lost 1 base, and 4 bases lay between the germline ends. Germline V CDR1 and CDR2: SGHDT, YYEEEE. The CDR3 DNA reads as TGTGCCAGCAGCTATGGGAACACTGAAGCTTTCTTT. Translating it yields CASSYGNTEAFF.